This TCR beta chain was sequenced for a study of T cells in Graves' hyperthyroidism and ophthalmopathy. Study conclusions and caveats: In simple terms, a model built on 13 V-J features told ophthalmopathy apart from stable hyperthyroidism. It was a median about 6.5 months before onset that the model predicted ophthalmopathy. Blood samples included most of the expanded thyroid clonotypes exceeding 0.001.

Amplified TCR beta CDR3 regions derived from RNA transcripts. First-round RT-PCR targeting the TCR CDR3 was performed with the HTBI primer set. TCRdb re-called the multiplex PCR reads through MiXCR, storing one row per CDR3 protein. The table has under 400,000 distinct CDR3 sequences, around 15% seen once; the top ten hold roughly 20%. This clonotype was counted many times. The antigen remains unidentified. This CDR3 is built from 14 residues. J lost 7 bases, V lost 2 bases, and 8 bases had no gene match. The TCR comes from a woman aged 55 to 70 with Graves' ophthalmopathy. Sequenced: blood. The genes are TRBV12-3 or TRBV12-4 and TRBJ2-7, with 7 bases identical to TRBD2. CDR3 nucleotides: TGTGCCAGCAGTTTAAGGGCGGGAGCGGGGGAGCAGTACTTC. Translation: CASSLRAGAGEQYF.